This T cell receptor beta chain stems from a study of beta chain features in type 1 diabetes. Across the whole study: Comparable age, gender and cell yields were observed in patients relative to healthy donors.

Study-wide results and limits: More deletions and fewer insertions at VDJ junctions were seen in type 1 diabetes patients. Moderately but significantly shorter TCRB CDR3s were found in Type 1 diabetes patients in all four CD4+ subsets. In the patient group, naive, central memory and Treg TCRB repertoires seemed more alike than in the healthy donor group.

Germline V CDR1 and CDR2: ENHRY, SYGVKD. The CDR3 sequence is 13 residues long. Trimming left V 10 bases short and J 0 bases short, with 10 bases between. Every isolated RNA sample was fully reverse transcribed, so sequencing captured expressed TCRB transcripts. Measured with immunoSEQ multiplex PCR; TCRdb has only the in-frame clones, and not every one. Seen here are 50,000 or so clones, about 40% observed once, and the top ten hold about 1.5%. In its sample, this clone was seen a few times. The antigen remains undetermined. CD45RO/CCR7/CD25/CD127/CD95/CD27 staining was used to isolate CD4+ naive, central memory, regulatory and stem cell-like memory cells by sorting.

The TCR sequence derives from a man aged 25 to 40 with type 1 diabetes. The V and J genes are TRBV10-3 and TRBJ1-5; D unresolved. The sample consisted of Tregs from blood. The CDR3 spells CATARDSNQPQHF. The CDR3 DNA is TGTGCCACCGCGAGGGATAGCAATCAGCCCCAGCATTTT.